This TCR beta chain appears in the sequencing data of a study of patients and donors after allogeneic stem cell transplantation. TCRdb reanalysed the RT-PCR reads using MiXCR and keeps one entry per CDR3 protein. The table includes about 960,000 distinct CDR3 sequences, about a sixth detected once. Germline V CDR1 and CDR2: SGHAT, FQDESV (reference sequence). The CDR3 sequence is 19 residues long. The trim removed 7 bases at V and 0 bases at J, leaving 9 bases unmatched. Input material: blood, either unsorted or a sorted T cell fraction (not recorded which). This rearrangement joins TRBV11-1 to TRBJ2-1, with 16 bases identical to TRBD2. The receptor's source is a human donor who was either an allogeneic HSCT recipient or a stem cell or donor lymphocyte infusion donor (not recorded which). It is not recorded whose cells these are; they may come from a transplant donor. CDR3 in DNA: TGTGCCAGCATCAAGGGACTAGCGGGAGGGTGGAGCTCCTACAATGAGCAGTTCTTC. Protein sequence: CASIKGLAGGWSSYNEQFF.